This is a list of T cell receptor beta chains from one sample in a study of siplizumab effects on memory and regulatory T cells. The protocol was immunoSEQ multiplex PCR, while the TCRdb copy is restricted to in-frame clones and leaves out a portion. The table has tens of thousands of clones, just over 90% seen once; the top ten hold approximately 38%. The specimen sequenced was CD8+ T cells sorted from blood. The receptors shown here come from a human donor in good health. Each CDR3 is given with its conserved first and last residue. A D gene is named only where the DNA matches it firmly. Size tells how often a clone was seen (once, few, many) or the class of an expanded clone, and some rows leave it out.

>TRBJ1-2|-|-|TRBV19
TGTGCCAGTAGTTTGGGGGGTCAGGATGGCTACACCTTC
CASSLGGQDGYTF
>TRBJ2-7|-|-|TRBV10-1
TGCGCCAGCAGTGGGCCGGACTACGAGCAGTACTTC
CASSGPDYEQYF
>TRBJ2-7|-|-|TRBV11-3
TGTGCCAGCAGCTTAGCGTCGGAACCTACCTACGAGCAGTACTTC
CASSLASEPTYEQYF
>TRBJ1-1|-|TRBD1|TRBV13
TGTGCCAGCAGCCCCACCCCGGGACAGGGCACTGAAGCTTTCTTT
CASSPTPGQGTEAFF
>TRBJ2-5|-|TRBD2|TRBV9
TGTGCCAGCAGCGTAGCGGGAGGGCCACGTGAGACCCAGTACTTC
CASSVAGGPRETQYF
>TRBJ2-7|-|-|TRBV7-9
TGTGCCAGCAGCCACTCCGGAGCATACTACGAGCAGTACTTC
CASSHSGAYYEQYF
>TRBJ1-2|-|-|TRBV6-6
TGTGCCAGCCGCGGGGGAGGAGGGGGCTACACCTTC
CASRGGGGGYTF
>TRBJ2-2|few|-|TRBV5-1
TGCGCCAGCAGCTTCCTTCTGGCCGGGGAGCTGTTTTTT
CASSFLLAGELFF
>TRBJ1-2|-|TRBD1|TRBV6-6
TGTGCCAGCAGCCTACCGGGACAGGGGGACTATGGCTACACCTTC
CASSLPGQGDYGYTF
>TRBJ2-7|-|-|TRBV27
TGTGCCAGCAGTTTTGACGGGGCCTACGAGCAGTACTTC
CASSFDGAYEQYF
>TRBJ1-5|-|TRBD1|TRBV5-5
TGTGCCAGCACCAAGGGGGACAGGGAAAATCAGCCCCAGCATTTT
CASTKGDRENQPQHF
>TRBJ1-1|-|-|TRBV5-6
TGTGCCAGCAGCGGTTCGAACACTGAAGCTTTCTTT
CASSGSNTEAFF
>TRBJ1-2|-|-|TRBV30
TGTGCCTGGAGTGTACAGGGTTCCAACTATGGCTACACCTTC
CAWSVQGSNYGYTF
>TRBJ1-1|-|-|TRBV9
TGTGCCAGCAGCGGAGGGGAGGGTCCGAACACTGAAGCTTTCTTT
CASSGGEGPNTEAFF
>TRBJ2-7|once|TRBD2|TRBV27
TGTGCCAGCAGTCGGGCGGGGGTCAGTTACGAGCAGTACTTC
CASSRAGVSYEQYF
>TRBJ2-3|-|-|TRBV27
TGTGCCAGCAGTTTGATAGCGGGCACAGATACGCAGTATTTT
CASSLIAGTDTQYF
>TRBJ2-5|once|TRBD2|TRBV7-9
TGTGCCAGCAGCCCGGGGCCTAGCGGCCTTCAAGAGACCCAGTACTTC
CASSPGPSGLQETQYF
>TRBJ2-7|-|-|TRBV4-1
TGCGCCAGCAGCCAAGACAGGACCACCTACGAGCAGTACTTC
CASSQDRTTYEQYF
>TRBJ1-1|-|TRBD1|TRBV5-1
TGCGCCAGCAGCTTGACAGGGGGGAGGAACACTGAAGCTTTCTTT
CASSLTGGRNTEAFF
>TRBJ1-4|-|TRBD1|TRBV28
TGTGCCAGCAGTCAGACAGGGGGCGGAGAAAAACTGTTTTTT
CASSQTGGGEKLFF
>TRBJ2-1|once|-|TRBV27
TGTGCCAGCAGTAGGGTGTCCTACAATGAGCAGTTCTTC
CASSRVSYNEQFF
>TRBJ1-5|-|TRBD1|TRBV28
TGTGCCAGCAGTAAAGTGACAGGGGGACAGCCCCAGCATTTT
CASSKVTGGQPQHF
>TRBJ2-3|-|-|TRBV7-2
TGTGCCAGCAGCTCTACTGGGCTAGAGGGGGAAGCGCAGTATTTT
CASSSTGLEGEAQYF
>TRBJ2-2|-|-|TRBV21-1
TGTGCCAGCAGCAAAGCCCCGGACTACACCGGGGAGCTGTTTTTT
CASSKAPDYTGELFF
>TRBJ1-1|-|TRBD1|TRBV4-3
TGCGCCAGCAGCCAAGATGGGATTGGTCGGGACAGGGGGAACACTGAAGCTTTCTTT
CASSQDGIGRDRGNTEAFF
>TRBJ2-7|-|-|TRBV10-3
TGTGCCTCCGGGGGCGGGACCTACGAGCAGTACTTC
CASGGGTYEQYF
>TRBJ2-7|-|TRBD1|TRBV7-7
TGTGCTAGCAGCTCGGGGACAGGGGACTACGAGCAGTACTTC
CASSSGTGDYEQYF
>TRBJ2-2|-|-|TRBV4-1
TGCGCCAGCAGCCAAGTTGTGGCCGGGGAGCTGTTTTTT
CASSQVVAGELFF
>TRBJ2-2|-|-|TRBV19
TGTGCCAGCCGACTCAACACCGGGGAGCTGTTTTTT
CASRLNTGELFF
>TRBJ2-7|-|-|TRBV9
TGTGCCAGCAGCCCGTCCGGGGACGGTTACGAGCAGTACTTC
CASSPSGDGYEQYF
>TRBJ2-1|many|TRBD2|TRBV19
TGTGCCAGTAGTATACTAGCGGAGACCTTTCTTAATGAGCAGTTCTTC
CASSILAETFLNEQFF
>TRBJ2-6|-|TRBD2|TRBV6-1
TGTGCCAGCACTAGCGGGAGGTCTGGGGCCAACGTCCTGACTTTC
CASTSGRSGANVLTF
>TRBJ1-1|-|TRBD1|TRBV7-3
TGTGCCAGCAGACACAGGGGCGGCACTGAAGCTTTCTTT
CASRHRGGTEAFF
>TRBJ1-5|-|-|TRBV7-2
TGTGCCAGCAGCTTACTCAGGGGATTTGATCAGCCCCAGCATTTT
CASSLLRGFDQPQHF
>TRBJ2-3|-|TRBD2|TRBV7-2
TGTGCCAGCAGCTTAGCGGCTGCGGGAGGGGGGACCACAGATACGCAGTATTTT
CASSLAAAGGGTTDTQYF